Described below is a single TCR beta chain sequence and its context. Its antigen is currently unknown. The CDR3 is 14 amino acids. V dropped 5 bases and J dropped 7 bases, with 15 bases sitting between them. CDR1 SGHVS and CDR2 FQNEAQ come from the germline V gene. The study sequenced TCR beta in blood CD8+ and CD4+ T cells. This entry is derived from a study of CD8 T cells in Susac syndrome. General observations from the study: The study conceded that its TCR sequencing and HLA analysis involved relatively few individuals.

Reverse transcription of roughly 0.5 to 1 ug RNA was performed with random hexamers. One entry per CDR3 protein, called by TCRdb with MiXCR from the immunoSEQ multiplex PCR reads. This sample has about 290,000 distinct CDR3 sequences; about 89% occur once, and the top ten carry 0.18%. The chain employs TRBV7-8 and TRBJ2-1, with TRBD1 as a possible D gene (6 bases). This sequence originates from a human donor with multiple sclerosis. Sequencing was performed on CD8+ T cells from PBMCs. In nucleotides, the CDR3 is TGTGCCAGCAGCCCCGGCGCAGGGGAGAATGAGCAGTTCTTC. This encodes CASSPGAGENEQFF.